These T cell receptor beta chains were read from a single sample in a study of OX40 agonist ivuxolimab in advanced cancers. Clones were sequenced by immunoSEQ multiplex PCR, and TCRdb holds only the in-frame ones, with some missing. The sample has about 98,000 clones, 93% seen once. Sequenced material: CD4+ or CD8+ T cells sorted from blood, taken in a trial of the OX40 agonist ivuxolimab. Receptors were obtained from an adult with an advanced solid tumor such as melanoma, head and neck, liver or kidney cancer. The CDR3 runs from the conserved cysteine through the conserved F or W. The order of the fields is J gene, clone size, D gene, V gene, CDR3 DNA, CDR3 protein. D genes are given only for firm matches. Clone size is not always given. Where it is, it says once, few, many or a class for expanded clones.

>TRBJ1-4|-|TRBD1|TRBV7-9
TGTGCCAGCAGCTCGGGACAGGGGGCGCATCTCGGGAGTGAAAAACTGTTTTTT
CASSSGQGAHLGSEKLFF
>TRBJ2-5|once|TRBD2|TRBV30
TGTGCCTGGAGTTGGATGGGAGGGCTAGGGGAGACCCAGTACTTC
CAWSWMGGLGETQYF
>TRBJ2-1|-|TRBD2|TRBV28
TGTGCCAGCAGCCCCACCGAGCTAGCGGGAGGAGTTGAGCAGTTCTTC
CASSPTELAGGVEQFF
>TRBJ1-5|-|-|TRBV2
TGTGCCAGCAGTGATCCCAGAGGTAATCAGCCCCAGCATTTT
CASSDPRGNQPQHF
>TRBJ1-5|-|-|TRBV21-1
TGTGCCAGCAGCAAAGGGGGGTTCGTACAGCCCCAGCATTTT
CASSKGGFVQPQHF
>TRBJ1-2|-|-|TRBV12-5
TGTGCTAGTGGATCCGGGACTGACTTTAACTATGGCTACACCTTC
CASGSGTDFNYGYTF
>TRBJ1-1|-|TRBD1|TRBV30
TGTGCCTGGAGTTATTATTCGACAGGGATGAACACTGAAGCTTTCTTT
CAWSYYSTGMNTEAFF
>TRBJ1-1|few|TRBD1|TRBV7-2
TGTGCCAGCAGCTTAGCGCAGGGGGGCACTGAAGCTTTCTTT
CASSLAQGGTEAFF
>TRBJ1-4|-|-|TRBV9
TGTGCCAGCAGCGTAGGTGCAACTAATGAAAAACTGTTTTTT
CASSVGATNEKLFF
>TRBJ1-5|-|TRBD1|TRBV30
TGTGCCTGGAGGGGACAGGGGGCTGGTCAGCCCCAGCATTTT
CAWRGQGAGQPQHF
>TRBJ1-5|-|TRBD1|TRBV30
TGTGCCTGGAGCCGGGACAGTAATCAGCCCCAGCATTTT
CAWSRDSNQPQHF
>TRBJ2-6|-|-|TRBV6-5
TGTGCCAGCAGAAGCCTTGATAGGGGGGCCAACGTCCTGACTTTC
CASRSLDRGANVLTF
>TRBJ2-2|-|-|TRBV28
TGTGCCAGCAGTTTAGGGGACCCCGGGGAGCTGTTTTTT
CASSLGDPGELFF
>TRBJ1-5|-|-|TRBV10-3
TGTGCCATCAGTGGACAGGCCGGCCTCTATCAGGGCCAGCATTTT
CAISGQAGLYQGQHF
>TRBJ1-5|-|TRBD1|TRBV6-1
TGTGCCAGCAGCAGGGGGGGGTTGGATCAGCCCCAGCATTTT
CASSRGGLDQPQHF
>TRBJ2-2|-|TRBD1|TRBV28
TGTGCCAGCAGTCCGTCGGGACAGGGGGGCACCGGGGAGCTGTTTTTT
CASSPSGQGGTGELFF
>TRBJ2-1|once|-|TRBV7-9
TGTGCCAGCAGCCCAGCGGGCCGTCGAGAGCAGTTCTTC
CASSPAGRREQFF
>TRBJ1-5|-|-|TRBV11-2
TGTGCCAGCAGCTTATCCCCCCGAATGGGCAATCAGCCCCAGCATTTT
CASSLSPRMGNQPQHF
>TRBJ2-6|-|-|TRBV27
TGTGCCAGCAGTTTATTAGGGGGCTCTGGGGCCAACGTCCTGACTTTC
CASSLLGGSGANVLTF
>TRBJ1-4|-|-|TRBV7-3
TGTGCCAGCAGCTTAGCGGGAATCGAAAAACTGTTTTTT
CASSLAGIEKLFF
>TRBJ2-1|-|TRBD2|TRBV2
TGTGCCAGCAGTGATGGGGCTAGCGGGGTCGATGAGCAGTTCTTC
CASSDGASGVDEQFF
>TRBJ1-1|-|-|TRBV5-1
TGCGCCAGCAGCTTGTGGGGCGGGTGGGACACTGAAGCTTTCTTT
CASSLWGGWDTEAFF
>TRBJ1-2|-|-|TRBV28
TGTGCCAGCAGGTCGGACAGTTACTATGGCTACACCTTC
CASRSDSYYGYTF
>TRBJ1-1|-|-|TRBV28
TGTGCCAGCAGAACGACAGGAAGAGTAGCTGAAGCTTTCTTT
CASRTTGRVAEAFF
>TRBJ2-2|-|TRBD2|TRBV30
TGTGCCTGGAGTGTATGGGCCCTAGCGGACGGGGAGCTGTTTTTT
CAWSVWALADGELFF
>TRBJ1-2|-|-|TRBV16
TGTGCCAGCAGCCTTCAGGGTTCTCCTGGCTACACCTTC
CASSLQGSPGYTF
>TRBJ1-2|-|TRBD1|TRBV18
TGTGCCAGCTCACCGTATGGACAGGGGCCAAACTATGGCTACACCTTC
CASSPYGQGPNYGYTF
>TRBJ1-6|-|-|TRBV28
TGTGCCAGCAGTCCGGGGTCTGGGGATTCACCCCTCCACTTT
CASSPGSGDSPLHF
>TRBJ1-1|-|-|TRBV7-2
TGTGCCAGCAGCGCCAACAGGGAAACTGAAGCTTTCTTT
CASSANRETEAFF
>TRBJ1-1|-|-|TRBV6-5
TGTGCCAGCAGTTCTCCAGGGCCCGGGGACACTGAAGCTTTCTTT
CASSSPGPGDTEAFF
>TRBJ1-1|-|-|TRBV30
TGTTCCGGGGGGACGATGAACACTGAAGCTTTCTTT
CSGGTMNTEAFF
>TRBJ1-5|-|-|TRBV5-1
TGCGCCAGCAGCTTGGTGCCAGGGCAATCTTCGCCCCAGCATTTT
CASSLVPGQSSPQHF
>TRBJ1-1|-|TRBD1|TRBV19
TGTGCCAGTAGTGCCCGGGACAGGGGTGTAGATTACACTGAAGCTTTCTTT
CASSARDRGVDYTEAFF
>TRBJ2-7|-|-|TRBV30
TGTGCCTGCCGACAGGCGCAATCGAAGCAGTACTTC
CACRQAQSKQYF
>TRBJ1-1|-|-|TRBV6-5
TGTGCCAGCATGATGGGCAGCCCGAACACTGAAGCTTTCTTT
CASMMGSPNTEAFF
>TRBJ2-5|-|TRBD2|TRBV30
TGTGCCTGGAGTCCGACTCGACTAGCGGGGGGGGGAGAGACCCAGTACTTC
CAWSPTRLAGGGETQYF
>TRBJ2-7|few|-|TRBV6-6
TGTGCCAGCAGTTACTCTAGGGGCTACGAGCAGTACTTC
CASSYSRGYEQYF
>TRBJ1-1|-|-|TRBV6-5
TGTGCCAGCAGTGGGGTTCTGAACACTGAAGCTTTCTTT
CASSGVLNTEAFF
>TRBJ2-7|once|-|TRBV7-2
TGTGCCAGCAGCTTAGGTTCCTACGAGCAGTACTTC
CASSLGSYEQYF
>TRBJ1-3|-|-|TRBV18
TGTGCCAGCTCACCAGGTCCGATTGAGTCTGGAAACACCATATATTTT
CASSPGPIESGNTIYF
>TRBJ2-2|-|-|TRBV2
TGTGCCAGCAAGGCATCCGGGGAGCTGTTTTTT
CASKASGELFF
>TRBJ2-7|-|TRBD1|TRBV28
TGTGCGATGGCGGGGCGGGACAGGGGGCACGAGCAGTACTTC
CAMAGRDRGHEQYF
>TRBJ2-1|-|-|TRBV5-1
TGCGCCAGCAGCTTGGTCCTAGCACCCTACAATGAGCAGTTCTTC
CASSLVLAPYNEQFF
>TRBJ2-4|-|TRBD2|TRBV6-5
TGTGCCAGCAGTTACCGACGGGAGGGAAACATTCAGTACTTC
CASSYRREGNIQYF
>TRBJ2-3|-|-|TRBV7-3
TGTGCCAGCAGCCTGGGACTCCAAGGCACAGATACGCAGTATTTT
CASSLGLQGTDTQYF
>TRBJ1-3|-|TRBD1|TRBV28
TGTGCCAGCAGTACAGGGGGTGATGGAGGAAACACCATATATTTT
CASSTGGDGGNTIYF
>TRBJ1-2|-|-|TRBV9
TGTGCCAGCAGCGTAGATTCGGGGCCCTATGGCTACACCTTC
CASSVDSGPYGYTF